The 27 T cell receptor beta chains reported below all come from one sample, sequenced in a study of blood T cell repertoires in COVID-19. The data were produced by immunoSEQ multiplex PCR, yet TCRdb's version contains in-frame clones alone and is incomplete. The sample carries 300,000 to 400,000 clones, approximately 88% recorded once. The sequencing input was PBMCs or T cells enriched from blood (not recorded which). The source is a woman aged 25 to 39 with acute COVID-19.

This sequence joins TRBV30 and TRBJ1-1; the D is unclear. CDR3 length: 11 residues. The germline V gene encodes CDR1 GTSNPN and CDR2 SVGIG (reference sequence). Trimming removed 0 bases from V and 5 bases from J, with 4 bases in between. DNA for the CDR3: TGTGCCTGGAGTGTACAGACTGAAGCTTTCTTT. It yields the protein CAWSVQTEAFF.

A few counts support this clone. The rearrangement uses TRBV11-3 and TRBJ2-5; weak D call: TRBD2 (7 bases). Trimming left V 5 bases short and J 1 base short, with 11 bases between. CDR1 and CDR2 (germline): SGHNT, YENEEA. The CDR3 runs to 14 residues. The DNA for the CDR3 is TGTGCCAGCAGCCACGGGGGGCTCCAAGAGACCCAGTACTTC. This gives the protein CASSHGGLQETQYF. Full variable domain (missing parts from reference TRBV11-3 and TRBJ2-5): EAGVVQSPRYKIIEKKQPVAFWCNPISGHNTLYWYLQNLGQGPELLIRYENEEAVDDSQLPKDRFSAERLKGVDSTLKIQPAELGDSAVYLCASSHGGLQETQYFGPGTRLLVL.

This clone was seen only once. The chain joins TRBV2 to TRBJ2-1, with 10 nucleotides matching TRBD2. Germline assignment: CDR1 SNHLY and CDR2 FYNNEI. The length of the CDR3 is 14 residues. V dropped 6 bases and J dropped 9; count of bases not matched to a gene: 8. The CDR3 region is CASRIERGGREQFF. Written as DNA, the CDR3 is TGTGCCAGCAGAATCGAGCGGGGGGGCCGTGAGCAGTTCTTC.

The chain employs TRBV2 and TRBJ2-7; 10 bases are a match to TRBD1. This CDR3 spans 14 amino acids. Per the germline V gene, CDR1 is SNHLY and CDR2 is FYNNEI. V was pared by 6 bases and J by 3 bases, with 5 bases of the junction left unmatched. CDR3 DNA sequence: TGTGCCAGCAGCGGAGGACAGGGGGGCTACGAGCAGTACTTC. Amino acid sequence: CASSGGQGGYEQYF. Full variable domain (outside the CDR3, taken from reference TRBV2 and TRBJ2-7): EPEVTQTPSHQVTQMGQEVILRCVPISNHLYFYWYRQILGQKVEFLVSFYNNEISEKSEIFDDQFSVERPDGSNFTLKIRSTKLEDSAMYFCASSGGQGGYEQYFGPGTRLTVT.

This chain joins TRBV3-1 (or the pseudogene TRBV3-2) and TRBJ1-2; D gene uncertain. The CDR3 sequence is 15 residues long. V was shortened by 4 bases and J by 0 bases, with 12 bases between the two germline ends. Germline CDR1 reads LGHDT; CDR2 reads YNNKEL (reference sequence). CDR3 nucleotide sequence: TGTGCCAGCAGCCCTCTTGAGAGAGCTAACTATGGCTACACCTTC. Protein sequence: CASSPLERANYGYTF.

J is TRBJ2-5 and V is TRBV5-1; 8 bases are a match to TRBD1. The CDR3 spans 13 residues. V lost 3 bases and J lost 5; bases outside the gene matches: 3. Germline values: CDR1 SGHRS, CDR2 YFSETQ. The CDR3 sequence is CASSSGGWETQYF. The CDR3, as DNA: TGCGCCAGCAGCTCAGGGGGCTGGGAGACCCAGTACTTC.

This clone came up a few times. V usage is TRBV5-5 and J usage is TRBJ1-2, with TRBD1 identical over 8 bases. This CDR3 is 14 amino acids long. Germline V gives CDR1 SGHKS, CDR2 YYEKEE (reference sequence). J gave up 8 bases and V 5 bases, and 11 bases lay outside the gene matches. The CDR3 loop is CASRSDRVPEGYTF. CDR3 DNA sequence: TGTGCCAGCAGATCGGACAGGGTCCCAGAGGGCTACACCTTC.

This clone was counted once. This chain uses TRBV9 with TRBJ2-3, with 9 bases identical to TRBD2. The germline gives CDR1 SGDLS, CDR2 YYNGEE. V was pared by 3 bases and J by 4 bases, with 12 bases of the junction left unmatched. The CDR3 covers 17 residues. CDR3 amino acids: CASSAPPTSGLADTQYF. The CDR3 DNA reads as TGTGCCAGCAGCGCTCCTCCCACTAGCGGGTTGGCAGATACGCAGTATTTT.

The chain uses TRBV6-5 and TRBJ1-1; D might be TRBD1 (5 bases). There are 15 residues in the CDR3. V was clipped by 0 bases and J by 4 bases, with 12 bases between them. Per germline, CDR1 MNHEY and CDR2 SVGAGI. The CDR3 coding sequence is TGTGCCAGCAGTTACTCGGACACCACGGGCACTGAAGCTTTCTTT. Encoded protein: CASSYSDTTGTEAFF.

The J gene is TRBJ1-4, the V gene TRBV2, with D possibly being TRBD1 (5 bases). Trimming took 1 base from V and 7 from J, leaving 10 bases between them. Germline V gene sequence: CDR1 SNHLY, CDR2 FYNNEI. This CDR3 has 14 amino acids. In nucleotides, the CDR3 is TGTGCCAGCAGTGAAGGGACAACGTTTGAAAAACTGTTTTTT. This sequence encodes CASSEGTTFEKLFF.

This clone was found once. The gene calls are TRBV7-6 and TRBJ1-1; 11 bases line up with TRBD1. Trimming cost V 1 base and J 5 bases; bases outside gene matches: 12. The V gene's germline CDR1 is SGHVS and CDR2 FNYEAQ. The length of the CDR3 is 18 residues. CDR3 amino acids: CASSLVPTGQGARTEAFF. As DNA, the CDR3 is TGTGCCAGCAGCTTAGTCCCAACCGGACAGGGGGCGCGTACTGAAGCTTTCTTT. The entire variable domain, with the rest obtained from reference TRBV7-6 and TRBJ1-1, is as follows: GAGVSQSPRYKVTKRGQDVALRCDPISGHVSLYWYRQALGQGPEFLTYFNYEAQQDKSGLPNDRFSAERPEGSISTLTIQRTEQRDSAMYRCASSLVPTGQGARTEAFFGQGTRLTVV.

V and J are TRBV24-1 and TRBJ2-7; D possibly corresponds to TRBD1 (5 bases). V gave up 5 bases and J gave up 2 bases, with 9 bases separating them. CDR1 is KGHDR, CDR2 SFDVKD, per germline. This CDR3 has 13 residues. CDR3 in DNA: TGTGCCACCAGTGTATCAGGGACCTACGAGCAGTACTTC. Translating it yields CATSVSGTYEQYF.

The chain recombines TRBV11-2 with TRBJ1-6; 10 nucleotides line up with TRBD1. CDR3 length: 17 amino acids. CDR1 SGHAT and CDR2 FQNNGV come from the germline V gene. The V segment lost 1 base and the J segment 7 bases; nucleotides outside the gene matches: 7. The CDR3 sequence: CASSLVPGQGSNSPLHF. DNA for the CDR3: TGTGCCAGCAGCTTAGTCCCGGGACAGGGGTCGAATTCACCCCTCCACTTT. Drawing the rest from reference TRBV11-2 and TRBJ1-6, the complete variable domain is EAGVAQSPRYKIIEKRQSVAFWCNPISGHATLYWYQQILGQGPKLLIQFQNNGVVDDSQLPKDRFSAERLKGVDSTLKIQPAKLEDSAVYLCASSLVPGQGSNSPLHFGNGTRLTVT.

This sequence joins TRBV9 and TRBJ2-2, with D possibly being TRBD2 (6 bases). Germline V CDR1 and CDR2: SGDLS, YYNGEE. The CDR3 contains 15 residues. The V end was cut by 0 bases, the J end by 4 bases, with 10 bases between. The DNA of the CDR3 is TGTGCCAGCAGCGTAGGGGACTTTATCACCGGGGAGCTGTTTTTT. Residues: CASSVGDFITGELFF.

The CDR3 loop reads CASSPYRNTEAFF. The DNA for the CDR3 is TGTGCCAGCAGCCCTTATCGGAACACTGAAGCTTTCTTT. The V call is TRBV11-1, the J call TRBJ1-1, with no clear D. Trimming took 5 bases from V and 1 from J, leaving 8 bases between them. The CDR3 has 13 residues. Germline values: CDR1 SGHAT, CDR2 FQDESV (reference sequence).

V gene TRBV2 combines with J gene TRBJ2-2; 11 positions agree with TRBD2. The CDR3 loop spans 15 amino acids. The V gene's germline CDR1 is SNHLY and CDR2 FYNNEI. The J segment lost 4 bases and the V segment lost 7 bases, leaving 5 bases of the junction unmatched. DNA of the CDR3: TGTGCCAGCACTGCAACTAGCGGGAGCACCGGGGAGCTGTTTTTT. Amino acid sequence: CASTATSGSTGELFF.

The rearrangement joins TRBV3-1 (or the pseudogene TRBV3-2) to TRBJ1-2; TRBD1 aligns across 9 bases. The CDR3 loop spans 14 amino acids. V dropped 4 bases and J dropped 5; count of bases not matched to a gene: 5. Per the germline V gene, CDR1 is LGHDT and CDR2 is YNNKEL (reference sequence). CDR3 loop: CASSPGTGIYGYTF. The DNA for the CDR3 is TGTGCCAGCAGCCCCGGGACAGGGATTTATGGCTACACCTTC.

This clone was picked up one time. The CDR3 reads CASSFWALHGYTF. In DNA form, the CDR3 reads TGTGCCAGCAGTTTCTGGGCCCTGCATGGCTACACCTTC. The J gene is TRBJ1-2, the V gene TRBV12-3 or TRBV12-4; D is unresolved. V dropped 3 bases and J dropped 6 bases, with 11 bases sitting between them. The CDR3 runs 13 residues.

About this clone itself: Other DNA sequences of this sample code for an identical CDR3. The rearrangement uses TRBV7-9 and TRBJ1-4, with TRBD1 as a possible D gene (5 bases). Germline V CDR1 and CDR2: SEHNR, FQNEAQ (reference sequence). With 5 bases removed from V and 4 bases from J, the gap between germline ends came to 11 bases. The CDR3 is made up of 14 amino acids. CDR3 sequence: CASSLRGGNEKLFF. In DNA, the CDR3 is TGTGCCAGCAGCCTCCGGGGGGGTAATGAAAAACTGTTTTTT.

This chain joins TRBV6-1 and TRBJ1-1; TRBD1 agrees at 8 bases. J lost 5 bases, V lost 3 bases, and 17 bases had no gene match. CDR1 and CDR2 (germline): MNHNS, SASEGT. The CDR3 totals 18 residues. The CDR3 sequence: CASSEASGGQGRVTEAFF. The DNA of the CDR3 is TGTGCCAGCAGTGAGGCGTCGGGAGGACAGGGAAGGGTTACTGAAGCTTTCTTT.

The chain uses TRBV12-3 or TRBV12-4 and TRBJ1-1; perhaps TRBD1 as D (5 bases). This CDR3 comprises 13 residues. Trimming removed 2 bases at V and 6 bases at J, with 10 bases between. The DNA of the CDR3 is TGTGCCAGCAGTTTACCCCAGGGCGCTGAAGCTTTCTTT. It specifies CASSLPQGAEAFF.

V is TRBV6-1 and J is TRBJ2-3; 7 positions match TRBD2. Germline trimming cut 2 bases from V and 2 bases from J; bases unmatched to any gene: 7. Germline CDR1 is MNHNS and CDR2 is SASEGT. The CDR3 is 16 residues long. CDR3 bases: TGTGCCAGCAGTGAAAGGGTCGGGGGGACCACAGATACGCAGTATTTT. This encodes CASSERVGGTTDTQYF.

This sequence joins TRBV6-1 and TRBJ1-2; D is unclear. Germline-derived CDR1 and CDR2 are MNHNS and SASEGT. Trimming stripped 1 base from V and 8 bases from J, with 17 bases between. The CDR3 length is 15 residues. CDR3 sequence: CASSEGSGGLWGYTF. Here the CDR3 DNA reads TGTGCCAGCAGTGAAGGCAGCGGAGGTCTATGGGGCTACACCTTC.

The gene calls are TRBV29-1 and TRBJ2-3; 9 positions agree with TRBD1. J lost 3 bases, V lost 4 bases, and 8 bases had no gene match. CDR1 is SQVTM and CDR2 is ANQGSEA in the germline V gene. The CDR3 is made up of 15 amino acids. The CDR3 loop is CSVARTGERTDTQYF. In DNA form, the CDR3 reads TGCAGCGTTGCAAGGACAGGGGAGAGGACAGATACGCAGTATTTT.

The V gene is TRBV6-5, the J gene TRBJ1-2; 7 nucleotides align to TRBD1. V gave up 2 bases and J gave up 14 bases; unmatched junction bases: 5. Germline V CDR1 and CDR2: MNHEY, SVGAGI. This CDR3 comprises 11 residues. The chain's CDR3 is CASSYEGADTF. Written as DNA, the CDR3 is TGTGCCAGCAGTTACGAGGGGGCAGATACCTTC.

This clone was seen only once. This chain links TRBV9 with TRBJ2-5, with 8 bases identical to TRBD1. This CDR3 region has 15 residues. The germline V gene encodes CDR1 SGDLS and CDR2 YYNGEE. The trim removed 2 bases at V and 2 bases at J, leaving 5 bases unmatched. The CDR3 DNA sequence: TGTGCCAGCAGCGTTGGACAGGGCCGGCAAGAGACCCAGTACTTC. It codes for CASSVGQGRQETQYF.

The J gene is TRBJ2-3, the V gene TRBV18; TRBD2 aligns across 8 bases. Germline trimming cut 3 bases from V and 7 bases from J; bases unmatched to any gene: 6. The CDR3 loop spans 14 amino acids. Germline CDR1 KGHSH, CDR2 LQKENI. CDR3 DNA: TGTGCCAGCTCACCGCCAGCGGGGGCCAATACGCAGTATTTT. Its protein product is CASSPPAGANTQYF.